Given below is one TCR beta chain in context. This sample stems from a study of blood T cell repertoires in COVID-19. Study-wide background: PBMCs, B-cell-depleted T cells, or T cells were the source of the cDNA or gDNA that made up the material.

In the source study's methods: Reference gene primer amplification yielded estimated nucleated cell counts. The assay was immunoSEQ multiplex PCR, and TCRdb's table has in-frame clones only and misses some. V and J calls and clone size are copied from that table; D and trimming were computed from the DNA. The sample contains 50,000 to 60,000 clones, 85% to 90% of which appear only once. The CDR3 spans 16 residues. Germline V gene sequence: CDR1 KGHDR, CDR2 SFDVKD. The V segment lost 4 bases and the J segment 4 bases; nucleotides outside the gene matches: 3. The sequencing input was peripheral blood. The receptor was derived from a human donor with active COVID-19. The donor label of this sample is uncertain. V and J are TRBV24-1 and TRBJ2-1; 13 bases agree with TRBD2. CDR3 nucleotide sequence: TGTGCCACCAGTGACGGACTAGCGGGGGAATACAATGAGCAGTTCTTC. Amino acids: CATSDGLAGEYNEQFF.